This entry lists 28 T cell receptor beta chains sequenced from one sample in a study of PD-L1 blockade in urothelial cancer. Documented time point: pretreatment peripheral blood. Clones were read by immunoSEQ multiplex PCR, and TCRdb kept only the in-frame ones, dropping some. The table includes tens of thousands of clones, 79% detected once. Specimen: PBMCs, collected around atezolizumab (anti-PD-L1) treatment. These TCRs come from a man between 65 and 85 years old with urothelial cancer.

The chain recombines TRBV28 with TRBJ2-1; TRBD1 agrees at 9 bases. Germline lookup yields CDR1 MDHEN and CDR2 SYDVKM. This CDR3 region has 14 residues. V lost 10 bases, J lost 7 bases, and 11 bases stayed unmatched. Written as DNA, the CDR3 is TGTGCCATCCAAAGGACAGGGGCTGGGAATGAGCAGTTCTTC. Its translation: CAIQRTGAGNEQFF.

CDR3 nucleotides: TGTGCCTGGAGTAGGACTACCGGGGAGCTGTTTTTT. The encoded protein is CAWSRTTGELFF. The chain recombines TRBV30 with TRBJ2-2; the D gene is possibly TRBD2 (5 bases). The V end lost 2 bases, the J end lost 5 bases, and 6 bases lay between the germline ends. CDR1 is GTSNPN and CDR2 is SVGIG in the germline V gene (reference sequence). The CDR3 runs to 12 residues.

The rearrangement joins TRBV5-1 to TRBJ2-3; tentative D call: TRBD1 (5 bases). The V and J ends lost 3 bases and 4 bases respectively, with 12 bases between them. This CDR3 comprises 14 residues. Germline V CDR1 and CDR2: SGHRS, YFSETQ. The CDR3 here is CASSSVIGADTQYF. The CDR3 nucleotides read TGCGCCAGCAGCTCGGTTATAGGGGCAGATACGCAGTATTTT.

The CDR3 DNA reads as TGTGCCAGCAGCCTCTTCGATGGAAAGGGAGTCTACAATGAGCAGTTCTTC. It codes for CASSLFDGKGVYNEQFF. The genes are TRBV5-8 and TRBJ2-1; tentative D call: TRBD2 (5 bases). This CDR3 spans 17 amino acids. Trimming cost V 4 bases and J 3 bases, with 20 bases left between them. In germline, CDR1 is SGHTS, CDR2 YDEGEE. The full variable domain, rest sourced from reference TRBV5-8 and TRBJ2-1, is EAGVTQSPTHLIKTRGQQATLRCSPISGHTSVYWYQQALGLGLQFLLWYDEGEERNRGNFPPRFSGRQFPNYSSELNVNALELEDSALYLCASSLFDGKGVYNEQFFGPGTRLTVL.

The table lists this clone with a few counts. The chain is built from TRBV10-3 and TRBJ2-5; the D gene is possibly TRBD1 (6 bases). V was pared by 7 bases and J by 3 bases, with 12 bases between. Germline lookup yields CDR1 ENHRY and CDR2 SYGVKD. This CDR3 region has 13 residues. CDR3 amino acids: CAITGVREETQYF. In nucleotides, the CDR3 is TGTGCCATCACAGGGGTGAGGGAAGAGACCCAGTACTTC.

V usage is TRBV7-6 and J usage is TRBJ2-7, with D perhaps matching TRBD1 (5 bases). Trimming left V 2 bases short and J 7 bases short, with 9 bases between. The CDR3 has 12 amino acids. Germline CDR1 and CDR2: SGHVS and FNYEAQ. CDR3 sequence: CASSLMGREQYF. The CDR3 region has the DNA TGTGCCAGCAGCTTAATGGGGCGAGAGCAGTACTTC.

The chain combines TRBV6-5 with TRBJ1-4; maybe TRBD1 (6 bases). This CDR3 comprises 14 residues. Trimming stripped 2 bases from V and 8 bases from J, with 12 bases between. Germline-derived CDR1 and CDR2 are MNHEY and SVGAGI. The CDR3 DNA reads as TGTGCCAGCAGTTACCGGATACAGGGAGAAAAACTGTTTTTT. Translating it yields CASSYRIQGEKLFF.

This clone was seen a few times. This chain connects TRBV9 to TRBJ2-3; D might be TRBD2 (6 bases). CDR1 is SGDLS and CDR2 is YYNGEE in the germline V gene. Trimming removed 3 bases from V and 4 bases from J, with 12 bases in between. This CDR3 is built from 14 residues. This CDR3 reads CASSGAGLADTQYF. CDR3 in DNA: TGTGCCAGCAGCGGGGCGGGATTAGCAGATACGCAGTATTTT. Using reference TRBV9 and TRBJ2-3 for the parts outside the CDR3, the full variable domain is DSGVTQTPKHLITATGQRVTLRCSPRSGDLSVYWYQQSLDQGLQFLIQYYNGEERAKGNILERFSAQQFPDLHSELNLSSLELGDSALYFCASSGAGLADTQYFGPGTRLTVL.

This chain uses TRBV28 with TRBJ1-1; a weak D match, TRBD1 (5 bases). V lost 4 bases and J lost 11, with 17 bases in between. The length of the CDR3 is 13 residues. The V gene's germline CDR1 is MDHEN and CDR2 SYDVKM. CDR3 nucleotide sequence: TGTGCCAGCAGTTCCCTCCCGGGGACTAAGGCTTTCTTT. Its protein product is CASSSLPGTKAFF. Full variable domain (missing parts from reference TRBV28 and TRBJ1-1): DVKVTQSSRYLVKRTGEKVFLECVQDMDHENMFWYRQDPGLGLRLIYFSYDVKMKEKGDIPEGYSVSREKKERFSLILESASTNQTSMYLCASSSLPGTKAFFGQGTRLTVV.

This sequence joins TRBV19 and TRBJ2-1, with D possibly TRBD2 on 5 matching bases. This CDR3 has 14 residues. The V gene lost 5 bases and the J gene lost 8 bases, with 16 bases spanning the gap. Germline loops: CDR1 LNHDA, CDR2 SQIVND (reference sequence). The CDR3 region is CASSFLASVDEQFF. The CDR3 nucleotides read TGTGCCAGTAGTTTCCTAGCTTCAGTCGATGAGCAGTTCTTC.

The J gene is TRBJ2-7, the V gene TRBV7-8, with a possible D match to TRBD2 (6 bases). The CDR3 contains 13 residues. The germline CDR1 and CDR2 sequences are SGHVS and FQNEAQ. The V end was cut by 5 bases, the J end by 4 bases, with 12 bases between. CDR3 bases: TGTGCCAGCAGCGTCGGACTAAAATACGAGCAGTACTTC. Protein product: CASSVGLKYEQYF.

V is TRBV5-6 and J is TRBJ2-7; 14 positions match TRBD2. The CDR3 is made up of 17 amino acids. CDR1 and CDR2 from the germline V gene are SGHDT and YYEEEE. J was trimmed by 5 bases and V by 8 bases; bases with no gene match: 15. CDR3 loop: CASEGGLAGAFPHEQYF. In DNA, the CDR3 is TGTGCCAGTGAAGGGGGACTAGCGGGAGCTTTTCCCCACGAGCAGTACTTC.

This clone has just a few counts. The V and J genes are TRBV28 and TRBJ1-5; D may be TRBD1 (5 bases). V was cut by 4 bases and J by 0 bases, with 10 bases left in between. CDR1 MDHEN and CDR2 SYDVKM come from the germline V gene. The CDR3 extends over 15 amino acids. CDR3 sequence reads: CASSSDSYSNQPQHF. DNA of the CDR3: TGTGCCAGCAGTTCCGACAGCTATAGCAATCAGCCCCAGCATTTT.

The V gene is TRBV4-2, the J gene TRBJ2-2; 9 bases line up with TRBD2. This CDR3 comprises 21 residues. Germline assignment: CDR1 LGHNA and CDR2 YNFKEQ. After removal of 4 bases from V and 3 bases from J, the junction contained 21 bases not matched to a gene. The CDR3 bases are TGTGCCAGCAGCCGCGACAACATCCCGGGACTAGCAAAGCGTGACACCGGGGAGCTGTTTTTT. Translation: CASSRDNIPGLAKRDTGELFF.

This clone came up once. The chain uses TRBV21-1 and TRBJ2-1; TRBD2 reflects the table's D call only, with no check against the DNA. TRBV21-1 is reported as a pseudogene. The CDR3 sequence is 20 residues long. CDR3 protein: CASSKGRSELAGKGDNEQFF. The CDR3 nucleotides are TGTGCCAGCAGCAAAGGGAGATCAGAACTAGCGGGGAAGGGGGACAATGAGCAGTTCTTC.

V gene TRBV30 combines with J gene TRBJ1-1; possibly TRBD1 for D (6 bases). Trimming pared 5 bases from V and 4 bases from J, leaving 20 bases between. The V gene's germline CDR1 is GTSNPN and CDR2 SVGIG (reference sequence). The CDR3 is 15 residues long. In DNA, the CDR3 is TGTGCCTGGGGGATCCCGGGGGGGGGCGCCACTGAAGCTTTCTTT. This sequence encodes CAWGIPGGGATEAFF.

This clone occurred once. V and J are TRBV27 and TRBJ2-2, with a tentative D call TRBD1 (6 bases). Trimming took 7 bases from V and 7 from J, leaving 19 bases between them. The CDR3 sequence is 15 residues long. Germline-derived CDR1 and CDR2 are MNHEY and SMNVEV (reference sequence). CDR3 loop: CASMRSATGIGELFF. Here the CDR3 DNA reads TGTGCCAGCATGCGTTCCGCTACAGGGATCGGGGAGCTGTTTTTT.

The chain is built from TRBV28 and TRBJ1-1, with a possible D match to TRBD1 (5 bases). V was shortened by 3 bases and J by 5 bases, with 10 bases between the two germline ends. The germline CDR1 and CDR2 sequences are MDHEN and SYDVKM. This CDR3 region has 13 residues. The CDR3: CASSLGGGTEAFF. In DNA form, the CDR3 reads TGTGCCAGCAGTTTGGGGGGTGGGACTGAAGCTTTCTTT.

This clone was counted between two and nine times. The CDR3 sequence is CAWSVETGSGYTF. The CDR3 DNA reads as TGTGCCTGGAGTGTAGAAACAGGGAGCGGCTACACCTTC. The rearrangement uses TRBV30 and TRBJ1-2, with D possibly being TRBD1 (6 bases). Trimming left V 0 bases short and J 8 bases short, with 13 bases between. The CDR3 sequence is 13 residues long. Per the germline V gene, CDR1 is GTSNPN and CDR2 is SVGIG (reference sequence). The variable domain in full, completed from reference TRBV30 and TRBJ1-2, reads SQTIHQWPATLVQPVGSPLSLECTVEGTSNPNLYWYRQAAGRGLQLLFYSVGIGQISSEVPQNLSASRPQDRQFILSSKKLLLSDSGFYLCAWSVETGSGYTFGSGTRLTVV.

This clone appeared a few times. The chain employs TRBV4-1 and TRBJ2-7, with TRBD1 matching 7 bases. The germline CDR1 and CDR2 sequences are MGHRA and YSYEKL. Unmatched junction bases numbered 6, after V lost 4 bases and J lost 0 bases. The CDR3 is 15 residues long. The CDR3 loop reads CASSPQDRSSYEQYF. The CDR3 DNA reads TGCGCCAGCAGCCCTCAGGACAGGAGCTCCTACGAGCAGTACTTC.

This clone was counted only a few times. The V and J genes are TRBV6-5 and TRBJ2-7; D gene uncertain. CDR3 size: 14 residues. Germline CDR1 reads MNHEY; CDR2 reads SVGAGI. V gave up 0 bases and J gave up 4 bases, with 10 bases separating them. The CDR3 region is CASSYSVRDYEQYF. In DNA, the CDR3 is TGTGCCAGCAGTTACTCGGTCCGAGATTACGAGCAGTACTTC.

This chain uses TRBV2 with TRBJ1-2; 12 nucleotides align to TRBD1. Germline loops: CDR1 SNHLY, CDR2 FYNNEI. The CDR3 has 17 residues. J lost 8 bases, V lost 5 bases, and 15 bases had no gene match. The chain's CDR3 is CASSPDVPGQGAKGYTF. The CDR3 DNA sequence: TGTGCCAGCAGTCCCGATGTCCCGGGACAGGGGGCGAAGGGCTACACCTTC.

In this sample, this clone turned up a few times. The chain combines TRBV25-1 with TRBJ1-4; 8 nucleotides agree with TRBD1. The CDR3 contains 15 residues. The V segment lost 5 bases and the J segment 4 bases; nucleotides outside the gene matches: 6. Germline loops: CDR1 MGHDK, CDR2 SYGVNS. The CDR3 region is CASSSTGVVNEKLFF. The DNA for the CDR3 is TGTGCCAGCAGTTCGACAGGGGTAGTTAATGAAAAACTGTTTTTT.

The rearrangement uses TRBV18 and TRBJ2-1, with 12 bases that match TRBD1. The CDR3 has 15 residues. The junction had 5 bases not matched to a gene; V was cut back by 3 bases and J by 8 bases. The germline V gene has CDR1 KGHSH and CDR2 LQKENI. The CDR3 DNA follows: TGTGCCAGCTCACCGGGACAGGGGGCGGGAGATGAGCAGTTCTTC. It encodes CASSPGQGAGDEQFF.

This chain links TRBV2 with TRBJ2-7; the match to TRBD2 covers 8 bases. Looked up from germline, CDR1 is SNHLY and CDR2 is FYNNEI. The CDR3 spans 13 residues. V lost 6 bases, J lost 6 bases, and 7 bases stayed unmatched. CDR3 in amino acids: CASRRTSFFEQYF. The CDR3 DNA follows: TGTGCCAGCAGGCGGACTAGCTTTTTCGAGCAGTACTTC.

CDR3 sequence reads: CASLGGRLSYEQYF. The CDR3 nucleotides read TGTGCCAGCTTAGGGGGACGGCTCTCCTACGAGCAGTACTTC. The V gene is TRBV2, the J gene TRBJ2-7, with D possibly TRBD1 on 6 matching bases. Germline CDR1 reads SNHLY; CDR2 reads FYNNEI. V was trimmed by 8 bases and J by 0 bases, leaving 14 bases between them. This CDR3 has 14 residues. Combining the CDR3 with reference TRBV2 and TRBJ2-7 gives the whole variable domain EPEVTQTPSHQVTQMGQEVILRCVPISNHLYFYWYRQILGQKVEFLVSFYNNEISEKSEIFDDQFSVERPDGSNFTLKIRSTKLEDSAMYFCASLGGRLSYEQYFGPGTRLTVT.

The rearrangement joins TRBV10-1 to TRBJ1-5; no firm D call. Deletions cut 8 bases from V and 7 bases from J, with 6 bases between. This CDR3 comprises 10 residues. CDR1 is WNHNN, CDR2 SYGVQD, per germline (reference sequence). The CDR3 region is CASPTQPQHF. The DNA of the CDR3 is TGCGCCAGCCCAACACAGCCCCAGCATTTT.

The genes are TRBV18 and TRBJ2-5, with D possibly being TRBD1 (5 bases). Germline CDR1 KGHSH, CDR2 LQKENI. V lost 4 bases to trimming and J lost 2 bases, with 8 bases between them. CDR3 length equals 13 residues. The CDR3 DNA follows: TGTGCCAGCTCACTGACAGTTCAAGAGACCCAGTACTTC. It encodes CASSLTVQETQYF.